These 23 T cell receptor beta chains were sequenced from one sample in a study of blood T cell repertoires in COVID-19. Clones were sequenced by immunoSEQ multiplex PCR, and TCRdb holds only the in-frame ones, with some missing. Of a few hundred thousand clones in the sample, approximately 86% were seen once. The sequenced material came from PBMCs or T cells enriched from blood (not recorded which). Every receptor here comes from a woman under 30 who had recovered from COVID-19.

This chain joins TRBV4-3 and TRBJ1-6; D unresolved. Per germline, CDR1 LGHNA and CDR2 YSLEER. CDR3 size: 17 residues. The ends were cut back, 2 bases at V and 4 bases at J, with 15 bases in the middle. The CDR3 here is CASSQRGIEQYNSPLHF. In DNA form, the CDR3 reads TGCGCCAGCAGCCAAAGAGGGATAGAACAGTATAATTCACCCCTCCACTTT.

In this sample, this clone turned up a few times. The J gene is TRBJ1-6, the V gene TRBV25-1; TRBD1 matches 9 bases. Germline CDR1 reads MGHDK; CDR2 reads SYGVNS. The V segment lost 6 bases and the J segment 9 bases; nucleotides outside the gene matches: 3. The CDR3 covers 13 residues. The CDR3 loop is CASRGTGRSPLHF. DNA of the CDR3: TGTGCCAGCAGAGGGACAGGGCGTTCACCCCTCCACTTT.

This sequence joins TRBV13 and TRBJ2-2; possibly TRBD2 for D (5 bases). From germline, CDR1 is PRHDT and CDR2 FYEKMQ (reference sequence). The CDR3 consists of 16 residues. Trimming took off 3 bases at V and 7 bases at J, with 18 bases between the two ends. Here the CDR3 reads CASSFLVKTTSGELFF. The CDR3 coding sequence is TGTGCCAGCAGCTTCTTAGTAAAGACTACCAGCGGGGAGCTGTTTTTT. The full variable domain, its missing parts supplied by reference TRBV13 and TRBJ2-2, is AAGVIQSPRHLIKEKRETATLKCYPIPRHDTVYWYQQGPGQDPQFLISFYEKMQSDKGSIPDRFSAQQFSDYHSELNMSSLELGDSALYFCASSFLVKTTSGELFFGEGSRLTVL.

The chain has TRBV7-2 and TRBJ1-1; 7 nucleotides line up with TRBD1. Germline V lookup: CDR1 SGHTA, CDR2 FQGNSA. Trimming took 5 bases from V and 0 from J; bases not matched to a gene: 6. CDR3 size: 15 residues. This CDR3 is CASSLQTGMNTEAFF. The CDR3 DNA follows: TGTGCCAGCAGCCTACAGACAGGGATGAACACTGAAGCTTTCTTT.

The V and J genes are TRBV5-4 and TRBJ2-1; 9 bases agree with TRBD2. Trimming cost V 0 bases and J 6 bases; bases outside gene matches: 4. The germline gives CDR1 SGHNT, CDR2 YYREEE (reference sequence). The CDR3 runs to 15 residues. The CDR3, as DNA: TGTGCCAGCAGCTTGGCCGGAGCGGGAGGCAATGAGCAGTTCTTC. Translation gives CASSLAGAGGNEQFF.

This rearrangement joins TRBV27 to TRBJ1-2; 8 nucleotides match TRBD1. The V and J ends lost 3 bases and 4 bases, in that order; junction bases with no gene match: 4. The CDR3 is 14 amino acids. CDR1 is MNHEY, CDR2 SMNVEV, per germline (reference sequence). The CDR3 is CASSFDRGIYGYTF. In DNA, the CDR3 is TGTGCCAGCAGTTTCGACAGGGGTATCTATGGCTACACCTTC.

The chain couples TRBV7-2 to TRBJ1-1, with D perhaps TRBD1 (6 bases). The CDR3 spans 14 residues. The germline V gene encodes CDR1 SGHTA and CDR2 FQGNSA. Deletions cut 4 bases from V and 1 base from J, with 10 bases between. This chain's CDR3 is CASSSVGANTEAFF. In DNA form, the CDR3 reads TGTGCCAGCAGCTCAGTGGGGGCGAACACTGAAGCTTTCTTT. The full variable domain, rest sourced from reference TRBV7-2 and TRBJ1-1, is GAGVSQSPSNKVTEKGKDVELRCDPISGHTALYWYRQSLGQGLEFLIYFQGNSAPDKSGLPSDRFSAERTGGSVSTLTIQRTQQEDSAVYLCASSSVGANTEAFFGQGTRLTVV.

As to this clone: The sample carries other DNA sequences with the same CDR3. This chain connects TRBV24-1 to TRBJ2-7; 7 bases match TRBD2. The CDR3 totals 14 residues. Germline V lookup: CDR1 KGHDR, CDR2 SFDVKD. Germline trimming cut 2 bases from V and 2 bases from J; bases unmatched to any gene: 2. The DNA for the CDR3 is TGTGCCACCAGTGATTCCGGGACTACCTACGAGCAGTACTTC. This codes for CATSDSGTTYEQYF.

The CDR3 DNA reads TGCGCCAGCAGCCAAGTCGATCCGGGAGTAATTTACAATGAGCAGTTCTTC. It translates to CASSQVDPGVIYNEQFF. V usage is TRBV4-3 and J usage is TRBJ2-1, with D perhaps matching TRBD2 (6 bases). V was cut by 1 base and J by 4 bases, with 17 bases left in between. Germline V CDR1 and CDR2: LGHNA, YSLEER. The CDR3 totals 17 residues.

The V and J genes are TRBV28 and TRBJ2-5, with D tentatively TRBD2 (8 bases). The germline V gene has CDR1 MDHEN and CDR2 SYDVKM. The CDR3 spans 15 residues. Trimming pared 5 bases from V and 4 bases from J, leaving 17 bases between. CDR3 loop: CASSNRGREGETQYF. The CDR3 nucleotides read TGTGCCAGCAGTAACAGGGGTCGGGAGGGAGAGACCCAGTACTTC.

The V and J genes are TRBV12-5 and TRBJ2-7; 8 bases align to TRBD1. The CDR3 covers 11 residues. Germline V gives CDR1 LGHNT, CDR2 FRNRAP. J lost 3 bases, V lost 11 bases, and 3 bases had no gene match. In DNA, the CDR3 is TGTGCTTTGACAGGGGTCTACGAGCAGTACTTC. This gives the protein CALTGVYEQYF.

V and J are TRBV27 and TRBJ1-1; maybe TRBD1 (5 bases). This CDR3 has 14 residues. The ends were cut back, 1 base at V and 5 bases at J, with 11 bases in the middle. CDR1 is MNHEY, CDR2 SMNVEV, per germline (reference sequence). This CDR3 is CASSLLGEGTEAFF. CDR3 nucleotides: TGTGCCAGCAGTTTATTGGGGGAGGGAACTGAAGCTTTCTTT.

The chain recombines TRBV27 with TRBJ2-5; weak D call: TRBD2 (6 bases). Germline CDR1 is MNHEY and CDR2 is SMNVEV (reference sequence). The V end was cut by 6 bases, the J end by 5 bases, with 22 bases between. The CDR3 runs 16 residues. The CDR3 region is CASSLYDSAGSETQYF. The CDR3 bases are TGTGCCAGCAGCCTATATGATAGCGCGGGGTCGGAGACCCAGTACTTC.

This chain links TRBV4-2 with TRBJ1-5; a possible D gene is TRBD1 (6 bases). The CDR3 is 15 amino acids. Trimming removed 4 bases at V and 3 bases at J, with 13 bases between. Germline V gene data show CDR1 as LGHNA and CDR2 as YNFKEQ. The CDR3, as DNA: TGTGCCAGCAGCCTATCGGACAGCCTCAATCAGCCCCAGCATTTT. Translating gives CASSLSDSLNQPQHF.

The CDR3 region has the DNA TGTGCCAGCAGTCGGGATGGAGAAGCTTTCTTT. Its protein is CASSRDGEAFF. The rearrangement joins TRBV7-3 to TRBJ1-1; D is unclear. Germline lookup yields CDR1 SGHTA and CDR2 FQGTGA. CDR3 size: 11 residues. Deletions cut 6 bases from V and 8 bases from J, with 10 bases between. Based on the CDR3 plus reference TRBV7-3 and TRBJ1-1, the full variable domain is GAGVSQTPSNKVTEKGKYVELRCDPISGHTALYWYRQSLGQGPEFLIYFQGTGAADDSGLPNDRFFAVRPEGSVSTLKIQRTERGDSAVYLCASSRDGEAFFGQGTRLTVV.

The V gene is TRBV7-9, the J gene TRBJ1-2; TRBD1 is a possible D gene (5 bases). Trimming stripped 8 bases from V and 3 bases from J, with 22 bases between. The CDR3 covers 16 residues. Germline CDR1 is SEHNR and CDR2 is FQNEAQ (reference sequence). The CDR3 sequence is CASELGTTGGDYGYTF. The DNA of the CDR3 is TGTGCCAGCGAGTTGGGCACAACCGGGGGGGACTATGGCTACACCTTC.

The chain uses TRBV7-2 and TRBJ2-5, with D perhaps TRBD2 (6 bases). CDR3 size: 17 residues. Germline loops: CDR1 SGHTA, CDR2 FQGNSA. The V end was cut by 5 bases, the J end by 0 bases, with 19 bases between. The CDR3 nucleotides read TGTGCCAGCAGCCCGGGGAGCCGAGGACTATACCAAGAGACCCAGTACTTC. Its translation: CASSPGSRGLYQETQYF. Full variable domain (outside the CDR3, taken from reference TRBV7-2 and TRBJ2-5): GAGVSQSPSNKVTEKGKDVELRCDPISGHTALYWYRQSLGQGLEFLIYFQGNSAPDKSGLPSDRFSAERTGGSVSTLTIQRTQQEDSAVYLCASSPGSRGLYQETQYFGPGTRLLVL.

This sequence joins TRBV27 and TRBJ2-6; D is possibly TRBD1 (5 bases). The V end was cut by 6 bases, the J end by 0 bases, with 9 bases between. In germline, CDR1 is MNHEY, CDR2 SMNVEV (reference sequence). CDR3 length: 15 residues. In nucleotides, the CDR3 is TGTGCCAGCAGGGACATCTTCTCTGGGGCCAACGTCCTGACTTTC. Its protein is CASRDIFSGANVLTF.

V usage is TRBV14 and J usage is TRBJ2-1, with D hard to call. CDR1 is SGHDN, CDR2 FVKESK, per germline. V was clipped by 5 bases and J by 4 bases, with 3 bases between them. The CDR3 spans 11 residues. CDR3 nucleotide sequence: TGTGCCAGCAGCGCGTACAATGAGCAGTTCTTC. Translation: CASSAYNEQFF.

The genes are TRBV7-2 and TRBJ1-2; TRBD1 matches at 11 bases. Germline values: CDR1 SGHTA, CDR2 FQGNSA. The CDR3 runs 16 residues. Losses at the gene ends were 4 bases for V and 5 bases for J; bases not matched to a gene: 9. This chain's CDR3 is CASSSVVGTGGYGYTF. CDR3 coding DNA: TGTGCCAGCAGCTCTGTTGTAGGGACAGGGGGATATGGCTACACCTTC.

This chain links TRBV10-3 with TRBJ2-3, with D uncertain. Germline values: CDR1 ENHRY, CDR2 SYGVKD. Trimming took 5 bases from V and 6 from J, leaving 12 bases between them. The CDR3 has 13 residues. The CDR3 bases are TGTGCCATCAGTCCTGACTCCTTTGATACGCAGTATTTT. Translated: CAISPDSFDTQYF.

The chain carries TRBV7-9 and TRBJ1-3; D gene ambiguous. The V and J ends lost 4 bases and 4 bases respectively, with 20 bases between them. This CDR3 is 17 amino acids long. The germline gives CDR1 SEHNR, CDR2 FQNEAQ (reference sequence). Written as DNA, the CDR3 is TGTGCCAGCAGCTCGCCCTGGCGGGGATCTACCGGAAACACCATATATTTT. As protein: CASSSPWRGSTGNTIYF. Supplemented by reference TRBV7-9 and TRBJ1-3, the full variable domain reads DTGVSQNPRHKITKRGQNVTFRCDPISEHNRLYWYRQTLGQGPEFLTYFQNEAQLEKSRLLSDRFSAERPKGSFSTLEIQRTEQGDSAMYLCASSSPWRGSTGNTIYFGEGSWLTVV.

About this clone: Germline and junction disagree at one end, which may indicate a read error. J is TRBJ1-2 and V is TRBV6-1; D ambiguous. The CDR3 totals 15 residues. In germline, CDR1 is MNHNS, CDR2 SASEGT. The CDR3 spells CASSEGLNWESGYTF. DNA for the CDR3: TGTGCCAGCAGCGAAGGTCTTAACTGGGAGAGTGGCTACACCTTC.